This T cell receptor (beta chain) stems from a study of Ad26.COV2.S vaccination and SARS-CoV-2 variants. Sample treatment: 15 to 20 received Ad26.COV2.S at low or high dose, single or two shots; 5 received placebo; per-sample allocation not given. On day 63 after the first injection, vaccine and placebo recipients gave samples. Germline V gene sequence: CDR1 SEHNR, CDR2 FQNEAQ (reference sequence). This CDR3 has 14 residues. V lost 2 bases, J lost 3 bases, and 8 bases lay in between. The repertoire was sequenced with immunoSEQ multiplex PCR; TCRdb's copy has only in-frame clones and lacks some. Found here are about 240,000 clones, approximately 88% of them singletons; the top ten hold around 10%.

The specimen comprised peripheral blood, sampled in a trial of Ad26.COV2.S vaccine versus placebo. V usage is TRBV7-9 and J usage is TRBJ1-5; no clear D gene. The origin of this receptor is a person between 18 and 59 years old who received the Ad26.COV2.S COVID-19 vaccine or a placebo. The CDR3: CASSLPGYNQPQHF. The CDR3 DNA is TGTGCCAGCAGCTTACCGGGTTACAATCAGCCCCAGCATTTT.